The rows below give T cell receptor beta chains drawn from one sample of a study of molecular identifiers for immune sequencing clone quantification. A single record per CDR3 protein comes from TCRdb applying MiXCR to the PCR reads. This table has approximately 500,000 distinct CDR3 sequences, roughly a fifth appearing once. What was sequenced was naive CD8+ T cells from blood, with Jurkat cell RNA spiked in. The receptor set was obtained from a human donor in good health. Some libraries in this study had Jurkat cell RNA spiked in. The CDR3 runs from the conserved cysteine through the conserved F or W. The D gene is left open where the match is weak. Some rows mark clone size as missing; the rest say once, few, many or name a class of expanded clone.

j_call clone_size v_call d_call cdr3_nt cdr3_aa
TRBJ1-5 - TRBV4-1 TRBD1 TGCGCCAGCAGCCAAGCGGTTCAGGACAGGGGGCATCAGCCCCAGCATTTT CASSQAVQDRGHQPQHF
TRBJ1-1 many TRBV28 - TGTGCCAGCAGTAGGGTATATAACACTGAAGCTTTCTTT CASSRVYNTEAFF
TRBJ2-1 many TRBV9 - TGTGCCAGCAGCGTTTTCCAGGGAGACGCCTACAATGAGCAGTTCTTC CASSVFQGDAYNEQFF
TRBJ1-5 once TRBV9 - TGTGCCAGCAGCGTTGATGGGGGCGTCGGCAATCAGCCCCAGCATTTT CASSVDGGVGNQPQHF
TRBJ2-2 few TRBV11-2 TRBD2 TGTGCCAGCAGCTTCCGACTAGCGGGAGGGCCGGGCACCGGGGAGCTGTTTTTT CASSFRLAGGPGTGELFF
TRBJ1-5 - TRBV12-3/TRBV12-4 - TGTGCCAGCAGATTCGGGGGCAGTCAGCCCCAGCATTTT CASRFGGSQPQHF
TRBJ2-1 - TRBV12-5 - TGTGCTAGTGGTTTTGGGGATGAGCAGTTCTTC CASGFGDEQFF
TRBJ2-3 many TRBV7-2 - TGTGCCAGCAGCCCCCGTTGGACTAGCACAGATACGCAGTATTTT CASSPRWTSTDTQYF
TRBJ1-1 few TRBV6-5 - TGTGCCAGCAGTTACGGGGAGACCTGGAACACTGAAGCTTTCTTT CASSYGETWNTEAFF
TRBJ2-7 - TRBV20-1 TRBD1 TGCAGGCCAACCGGGACAGGAGCTTCCTACGAGCAGTACTTC CRPTGTGASYEQYF
TRBJ2-5 few TRBV27 TRBD1 TGTGCCAGCAGTTTATGGCAGGGGGCGGAGACCCAGTACTTC CASSLWQGAETQYF
TRBJ2-1 many TRBV11-2 - TGTGCCAGCAGGCTAGCCGTGAATGAGCAGTTCTTC CASRLAVNEQFF
TRBJ2-4 many TRBV29-1 - TGCAGCGTTGAAGACTCGACATTAGCCAAAAACATTCAGTACTTC CSVEDSTLAKNIQYF
TRBJ1-2 many TRBV12-3/TRBV12-4 - TGTGCCAGCAGTTTCAGGGTTTGGAGCTACACCTTC CASSFRVWSYTF
TRBJ1-1 many TRBV28 - TGTGCCAGCAGTTTAGTACGGATGGAAGCTTTCTTT CASSLVRMEAFF
TRBJ2-1 many TRBV9 - TGTGCCAGCAGTGGTACCCTCGGCCCGTCGAGACTGGAGCAGTTCTTC CASSGTLGPSRLEQFF
TRBJ2-5 - TRBV7-8 - TGTGCCAGCAGCGCCCGGGAACAAGAGACCCAGTACTTC CASSAREQETQYF
TRBJ2-7 - TRBV30 - TGTGCCTGGAAGGTTCCTGCCGCTTACGAGCAGTACTTC CAWKVPAAYEQYF
TRBJ1-5 few TRBV19 TRBD1 TGTGCCAGTAGTACTAGGGGGCCCGGTCAGCCCCAGCATTTT CASSTRGPGQPQHF
TRBJ1-5 few TRBV6-1 - TGTGCCAGCAGGGCAATCACAGGAAATCAGCCCCAGCATTTT CASRAITGNQPQHF
TRBJ2-3 - TRBV27 - TGTGCCAGCAGTTTATACAGAGACACAGATACGCAGTATTTT CASSLYRDTDTQYF
TRBJ2-1 - TRBV27 - TGTGCCAGCAGTTTCATTAACAATGAGCAGTTCTTC CASSFINNEQFF
TRBJ2-7 few TRBV29-1 TRBD1 TGCAGCGCCCAAACAGGGGGCAGCGTCTACGAGCAGTACTTC CSAQTGGSVYEQYF
TRBJ2-7 - TRBV10-3 - TGTGCCATCAGTGACCGTCAGGGCTCCTACGAGCAGTACTTC CAISDRQGSYEQYF
TRBJ2-6 many TRBV29-1 - TGCAGCGTTGAGGGATTCTCTGGGGCCAACGTCCTGACTTTC CSVEGFSGANVLTF
TRBJ2-7 many TRBV5-6 TRBD2 TGTGCCAGCAGCCTAGGGACTAGCGGGAGGGAGTACGAGCAGTACTTC CASSLGTSGREYEQYF
TRBJ1-2 - TRBV12-3/TRBV12-4 - TGTGCCAGCACCCGGAGAGGGCAGACTTATGGCTACACCTTC CASTRRGQTYGYTF
TRBJ2-7 many TRBV7-2 - TGTGCCAGCAGCTTAGAAGGAAGCGGGTCAGCCTACGAGCAGTACTTC CASSLEGSGSAYEQYF
TRBJ1-1 many TRBV6-2/TRBV6-3 TRBD1 TGTGCCAGCACCCCCGACAGGGGCTGGGGTGATGCTTTCTTT CASTPDRGWGDAFF
TRBJ2-7 - TRBV7-2 - TGTGCCAGCAGCGTCAGGGGTCTCGAGCAGTACTTC CASSVRGLEQYF
TRBJ2-3 many TRBV6-6 TRBD2 TGTGCCAGCAGTGGTAGCGGGGGGGTTACAGATACGCAGTATTTT CASSGSGGVTDTQYF
TRBJ2-3 many TRBV7-2 - TGTGCCAGCAGCCTTGGACTCCCCGGAGATACGCAGTATTTT CASSLGLPGDTQYF
TRBJ2-7 many TRBV6-2/TRBV6-3 TRBD1 TGTGCCAGCAGTTACACGACAGGGATCGGCGAGCAGTACTTC CASSYTTGIGEQYF
TRBJ1-4 many TRBV12-3/TRBV12-4 - TGTGCCAGCAGTATCGTTCCAGCAACTAATGAAAAACTGTTTTTT CASSIVPATNEKLFF
TRBJ2-2 many TRBV9 TRBD1 TGTGCCAGCAGCGTAGAGGGACAGGGGGCGAACACCGGGGAGCTGTTTTTT CASSVEGQGANTGELFF
TRBJ2-7 few TRBV21-1 - TGTGCCAGCAGCAAAGAGGTAGGGGCCGCACGAACCTCCTACGAGCAGTACTTC CASSKEVGAARTSYEQYF
TRBJ2-1 - TRBV4-1 TRBD2 TGCGCCAGCAGCCAAGGAGCGGGGGGTGAATTTCTCCTCCGGCACAATGAGCAGTTCTTC CASSQGAGGEFLLRHNEQFF
TRBJ2-3 - TRBV11-2 - TGTGCCAGCAGCGCAGGCGAGGGGGGGGTCAGCACAGATACGCAGTATTTT CASSAGEGGVSTDTQYF
TRBJ2-5 - TRBV5-6 TRBD1 TGTGCCAGCAGCTGGGGACAGACGATCCAAGAGACCCAGTACTTC CASSWGQTIQETQYF